Below, 26 T cell receptor beta chains from the same sample are listed, as sequenced in a study of blood T cell repertoires in COVID-19. The table came from immunoSEQ multiplex PCR; TCRdb's copy has only in-frame clones and leaves some out. The table shows approximately 59,000 clones, with around 90% occurring only once. The sample was peripheral blood. These receptors all stem from a human donor in a cohort sampled during active COVID-19.

The V gene is TRBV18, the J gene TRBJ1-2; tentative D call: TRBD1 (6 bases). The CDR3 totals 15 residues. V was cut by 3 bases and J by 2 bases, with 13 bases left in between. Germline loops: CDR1 KGHSH, CDR2 LQKENI. CDR3 nucleotide sequence: TGTGCCAGCTCACCGGCCAGGGGAGACAACTATGGCTACACCTTC. Translation: CASSPARGDNYGYTF.

Here the CDR3 DNA reads TGTGCCAGCAGCTTATTATGGGGGCCTGGGGCCAACGTCCTGACTTTC. It is translated as CASSLLWGPGANVLTF. The rearrangement joins TRBV7-9 to TRBJ2-6, with a weak D call TRBD1 (6 bases). The length of the CDR3 is 16 residues. The germline V gene encodes CDR1 SEHNR and CDR2 FQNEAQ (reference sequence). Trimming took off 2 bases at V and 2 bases at J, with 10 bases between the two ends.

The V call is TRBV4-3, the J call TRBJ1-2; no clear D. CDR3 length: 14 amino acids. Trimming cost V 0 bases and J 7 bases, with 12 bases left between them. Germline assignment: CDR1 LGHNA and CDR2 YSLEER. CDR3 sequence reads: CASSQDRRAGGYTF. In nucleotides, the CDR3 is TGCGCCAGCAGCCAAGATAGGCGGGCCGGTGGCTACACCTTC.

The V gene is TRBV6-2 or TRBV6-3, the J gene TRBJ1-5, with TRBD1 matching 7 bases. Germline V gives CDR1 MNHEY, CDR2 SVGEGT. The CDR3 has 14 residues. V shed 5 bases and J 4 bases; nucleotides not matched to a gene: 5. The CDR3 nucleotides read TGTGCCAGCAGTCGGACAGGAACTAATCAGCCCCAGCATTTT. Translated, it gives CASSRTGTNQPQHF.

The chain carries TRBV5-1 and TRBJ2-5, with 7 bases aligning to TRBD2. V shed 0 bases and J 4 bases; nucleotides not matched to a gene: 3. The CDR3 length is 14 residues. CDR1 and CDR2 (germline): SGHRS, YFSETQ. The CDR3 loop reads CASSLVPSGETQYF. The CDR3 nucleotides read TGCGCCAGCAGCTTGGTTCCTAGCGGAGAGACCCAGTACTTC.

This chain links TRBV7-9 with TRBJ2-1; D gene unclear. V lost 5 bases and J 4 bases, leaving 9 bases between the germline ends. The CDR3 covers 13 residues. Looked up from germline, CDR1 is SEHNR and CDR2 is FQNEAQ (reference sequence). CDR3 loop: CASSRGAYNEQFF. The DNA for the CDR3 is TGTGCCAGCAGCCGTGGAGCATACAATGAGCAGTTCTTC.

The rearrangement uses TRBV30 and TRBJ1-5; weak D call: TRBD1 (6 bases). Germline lookup yields CDR1 GTSNPN and CDR2 SVGIG (reference sequence). This CDR3 has 13 amino acids. The V and J ends lost 0 bases and 4 bases respectively, with 7 bases between them. The CDR3 loop is CAWSVTGNQPQHF. CDR3 DNA: TGTGCCTGGAGTGTAACAGGGAATCAGCCCCAGCATTTT.

With regard to this clone: Other DNA sequences from this sample encode an identical CDR3 as well. DNA of the CDR3: TGTGCCAGCAGCCCCGATCGGGGGCCCCAGCATTTT. Encoded protein: CASSPDRGPQHF. This chain joins TRBV7-2 and TRBJ1-5; D is uncertain. CDR1 SGHTA and CDR2 FQGNSA come from the germline V gene. The length of the CDR3 is 12 residues. The V gene lost 5 bases and the J gene lost 9 bases, with 11 bases spanning the gap. Full variable domain (remainder filled in from reference TRBV7-2 and TRBJ1-5): GAGVSQSPSNKVTEKGKDVELRCDPISGHTALYWYRQSLGQGLEFLIYFQGNSAPDKSGLPSDRFSAERTGGSVSTLTIQRTQQEDSAVYLCASSPDRGPQHFGDGTRLSIL.

Written as DNA, the CDR3 is TGTGCCATCCTAGCGGGGGCCACCTACGAGCAGTACTTC. This gives the protein CAILAGATYEQYF. V and J are TRBV2 and TRBJ2-7, with 10 bases fitting TRBD2. This CDR3 comprises 13 residues. Germline V gene lookup returns CDR1 SNHLY and CDR2 FYNNEI. J gave up 2 bases and V 10 bases, and 5 bases lay outside the gene matches.

This sequence joins TRBV7-9 and TRBJ2-4, with 9 bases fitting TRBD1. V was clipped by 3 bases and J by 0 bases; unmatched bases: 6. Germline loops: CDR1 SEHNR, CDR2 FQNEAQ (reference sequence). The CDR3 covers 17 residues. The DNA of the CDR3 is TGTGCCAGCAGCTTCCGGGGACAGGGACTAGCCAAAAACATTCAGTACTTC. This codes for CASSFRGQGLAKNIQYF.

The gene calls are TRBV6-5 and TRBJ2-1; TRBD1 matches at 9 bases. The CDR3 consists of 16 residues. Germline CDR1 reads MNHEY; CDR2 reads SVGAGI. Trimming at V came to 1 base and at J to 7 bases, leaving 8 bases not matched to a gene. The CDR3 spells CASSYFNRGRVNEQFF. CDR3 bases: TGTGCCAGCAGTTACTTCAACAGGGGGCGCGTAAATGAGCAGTTCTTC.

This chain uses TRBV7-8 with TRBJ1-5, with 7 bases fitting TRBD1. CDR3 length equals 19 residues. CDR1 is SGHVS, CDR2 FQNEAQ, per germline. V lost 2 bases, J lost 2 bases, and 15 bases stayed unmatched. CDR3 residues: CASSLIRRDAQGGNQPQHF. The DNA of the CDR3 is TGTGCCAGCAGCTTAATTCGCCGGGACGCTCAGGGGGGCAATCAGCCCCAGCATTTT. Full variable domain (outside the CDR3, taken from reference TRBV7-8 and TRBJ1-5): GAGVSQSPRYKVAKRGQDVALRCDPISGHVSLFWYQQALGQGPEFLTYFQNEAQLDKSGLPSDRFFAERPEGSVSTLKIQRTQQEDSAVYLCASSLIRRDAQGGNQPQHFGDGTRLSIL.

The chain uses TRBV3-1 (or the pseudogene TRBV3-2) and TRBJ2-5; 13 nucleotides agree with TRBD2. Unmatched junction bases numbered 5, after V lost 5 bases and J lost 2 bases. Germline CDR1 is LGHDT and CDR2 is YNNKEL (reference sequence). The CDR3 is made up of 16 amino acids. The CDR3 coding sequence is TGTGCCAGCAGCTTACGGACTAGCGGGGGACAAGAGACCCAGTACTTC. Its translation is CASSLRTSGGQETQYF.

The chain employs TRBV7-2 and TRBJ2-1; 10 nucleotides match TRBD1. CDR1 is SGHTA, CDR2 FQGNSA, per germline. V trimming: 5 bases; J trimming: 2 bases; junction bases outside the gene matches: 9. The CDR3 sequence is 17 residues long. The CDR3 DNA follows: TGTGCCAGCAGCCCCTCGTCCGGGACAGGGGCCTACAATGAGCAGTTCTTC. Amino acid sequence: CASSPSSGTGAYNEQFF. The full variable domain, its missing parts supplied by reference TRBV7-2 and TRBJ2-1, is GAGVSQSPSNKVTEKGKDVELRCDPISGHTALYWYRQSLGQGLEFLIYFQGNSAPDKSGLPSDRFSAERTGGSVSTLTIQRTQQEDSAVYLCASSPSSGTGAYNEQFFGPGTRLTVL.

This chain uses TRBV19 with TRBJ1-1; TRBD1 aligns across 9 bases. The V segment lost 4 bases and the J segment 1 base; nucleotides outside the gene matches: 1. Germline V lookup: CDR1 LNHDA, CDR2 SQIVND (reference sequence). The CDR3 spans 14 residues. This chain's CDR3 is CASSRTGENTEAFF. CDR3 nucleotide sequence: TGTGCCAGTAGTAGGACAGGGGAGAACACTGAAGCTTTCTTT.

This clone was counted only a few times. The V call is TRBV7-9, the J call TRBJ1-2; maybe TRBD1 (5 bases). V was pared by 5 bases and J by 8 bases, with 15 bases between. Looked up from germline, CDR1 is SEHNR and CDR2 is FQNEAQ (reference sequence). The CDR3 has 13 residues. CDR3 sequence: CASSLDSLAGYTF. The CDR3 DNA sequence: TGTGCCAGCAGCCTAGACAGTCTGGCGGGCTACACCTTC.

The chain uses TRBV6-6 and TRBJ1-2, with a possible D match to TRBD1 (5 bases). The V end was cut by 5 bases, the J end by 4 bases, with 14 bases between. CDR3 size: 14 residues. CDR1 and CDR2 (germline): MNHNY, SVGAGI (reference sequence). The CDR3 reads CASSQGRGFYGYTF. CDR3 bases: TGTGCCAGCAGTCAAGGACGGGGGTTCTATGGCTACACCTTC.

The table lists this clone with a few counts. V is TRBV30 and J is TRBJ1-6; D not certain. V dropped 2 bases and J dropped 10 bases, with 12 bases sitting between them. The V gene's germline CDR1 is GTSNPN and CDR2 SVGIG (reference sequence). The CDR3 length is 13 residues. This CDR3 is CAWSSIEESPLHF. CDR3 bases: TGTGCCTGGAGTTCCATAGAGGAATCACCCCTCCACTTT.

This chain links TRBV30 with TRBJ2-3; D may be TRBD2 (7 bases). The CDR3 is 14 amino acids. The germline gives CDR1 GTSNPN, CDR2 SVGIG (reference sequence). V was trimmed by 2 bases and J by 3 bases, leaving 12 bases between them. This CDR3 reads CAWSRGGTTDTQYF. The CDR3 nucleotides read TGTGCCTGGAGTAGGGGGGGAACGACAGATACGCAGTATTTT.

V usage is TRBV6-7 and J usage is TRBJ2-4, with D perhaps TRBD1 (6 bases). TRBV6-7 is known as an ORF, though its function is uncertain. The CDR3 covers 16 residues. V was pared by 6 bases and J by 3 bases, with 18 bases between. The CDR3 coding sequence is TGTGCCAGCAGACTACCCCGGGACACAGACAAAAACATTCAGTACTTC. Its translation: CASRLPRDTDKNIQYF.

V is TRBV10-3 and J is TRBJ1-2, with TRBD1 as a possible D gene (6 bases). This CDR3 is built from 11 residues. Germline assignment: CDR1 ENHRY and CDR2 SYGVKD. V dropped 5 bases and J dropped 7 bases, with 8 bases sitting between them. As DNA, the CDR3 is TGTGCCATCAGTCAACAGGGTGGCTACACCTTC. Translation: CAISQQGGYTF.

This rearrangement joins TRBV5-1 to TRBJ2-2; TRBD2 matches 8 bases. CDR3 length equals 16 residues. The germline V gene has CDR1 SGHRS and CDR2 YFSETQ. Trimming at V came to 0 bases and at J to 4 bases, leaving 5 bases not matched to a gene. CDR3 loop: CASSLARGGPTGELFF. In nucleotides, the CDR3 is TGCGCCAGCAGCTTGGCCCGGGGGGGTCCCACCGGGGAGCTGTTTTTT.

On this clone: Mismatch with germline at one junction end may stem from a read error. This chain connects TRBV10-2 to TRBJ2-2; 8 bases map to TRBD1. The CDR3 spans 16 residues. Germline CDR1 is WSHSY and CDR2 is SAAADI. The CDR3 sequence is CVSSQTGALRTGELFF. For the CDR3, the DNA is TGCGTCAGCAGCCAGACAGGGGCCCTGAGGACCGGGGAGCTGTTTTTT.

CDR3 bases: TGTGCCAGCAGCGTAGTCGCGGGAACAGATACGCAGTATTTT. As protein: CASSVVAGTDTQYF. The chain is built from TRBV9 and TRBJ2-3, with a tentative D call TRBD2 (6 bases). Germline lookup yields CDR1 SGDLS and CDR2 YYNGEE. Trimming took off 0 bases at V and 3 bases at J, with 8 bases between the two ends. The CDR3 spans 14 residues.

Turning to this clone: One junction end does not reproduce the germline sequence, and a read error may be involved. The chain couples TRBV7-8 to TRBJ2-5; a weak D match, TRBD1 (10 bases). The germline V gene encodes CDR1 SGHVS and CDR2 FQNEAQ. This CDR3 is built from 16 residues. Here the CDR3 DNA reads TGTGCCAGCAGCCTAGCGGGACAGGGGAGGAGAGAGACCCAGTACTTC. This encodes CASSLAGQGRRETQYF.

The V and J genes are TRBV3-1 (or the pseudogene TRBV3-2) and TRBJ2-7, with 11 bases lining up with TRBD1. J gave up 7 bases and V 5 bases, and 7 bases lay outside the gene matches. CDR1 is LGHDT, CDR2 YNNKEL, per germline (reference sequence). This CDR3 contains 14 residues. The DNA of the CDR3 is TGTGCCAGCAGCTACGGACAGGGGGCAAGGGAGCAGTACTTC. Encoded protein: CASSYGQGAREQYF.